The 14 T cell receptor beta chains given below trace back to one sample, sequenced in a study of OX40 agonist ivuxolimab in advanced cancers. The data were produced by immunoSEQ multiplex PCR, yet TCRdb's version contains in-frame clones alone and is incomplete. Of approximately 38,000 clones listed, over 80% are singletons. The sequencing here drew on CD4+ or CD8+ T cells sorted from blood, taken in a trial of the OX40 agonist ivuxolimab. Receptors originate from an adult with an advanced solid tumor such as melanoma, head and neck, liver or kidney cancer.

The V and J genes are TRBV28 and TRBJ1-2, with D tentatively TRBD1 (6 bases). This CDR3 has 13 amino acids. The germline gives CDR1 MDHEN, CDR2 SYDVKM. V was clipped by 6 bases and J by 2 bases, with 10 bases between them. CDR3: CASRPGTNYGYTF. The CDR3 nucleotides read TGTGCCAGCAGACCCGGGACAAACTATGGCTACACCTTC.

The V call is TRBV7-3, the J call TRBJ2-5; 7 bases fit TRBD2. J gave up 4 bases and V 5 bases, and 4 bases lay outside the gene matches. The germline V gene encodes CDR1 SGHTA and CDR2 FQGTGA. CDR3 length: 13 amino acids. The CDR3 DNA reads TGTGCCAGCAGCCCGGGACTAAGAGAGACCCAGTACTTC. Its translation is CASSPGLRETQYF.

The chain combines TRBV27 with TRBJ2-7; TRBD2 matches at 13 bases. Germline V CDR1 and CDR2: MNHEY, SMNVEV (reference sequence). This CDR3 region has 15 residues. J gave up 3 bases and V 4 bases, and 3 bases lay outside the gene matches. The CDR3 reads CASSSTSGRYYEQYF. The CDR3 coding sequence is TGTGCCAGCAGTTCGACTAGCGGGAGGTACTACGAGCAGTACTTC.

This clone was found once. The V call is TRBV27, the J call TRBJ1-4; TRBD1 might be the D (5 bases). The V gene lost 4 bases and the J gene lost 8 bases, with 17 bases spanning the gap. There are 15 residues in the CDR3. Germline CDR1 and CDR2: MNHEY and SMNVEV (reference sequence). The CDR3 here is CASSSYRSWEEKLFF. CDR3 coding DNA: TGTGCCAGCAGTTCGTACAGGAGCTGGGAGGAAAAACTGTTTTTT.

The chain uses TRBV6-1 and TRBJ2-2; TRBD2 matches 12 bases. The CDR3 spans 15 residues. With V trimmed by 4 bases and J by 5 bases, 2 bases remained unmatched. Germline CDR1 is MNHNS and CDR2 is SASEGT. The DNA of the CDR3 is TGTGCCAGCAGTGTTCTAGCGGGGGGGACCGGGGAGCTGTTTTTT. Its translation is CASSVLAGGTGELFF.

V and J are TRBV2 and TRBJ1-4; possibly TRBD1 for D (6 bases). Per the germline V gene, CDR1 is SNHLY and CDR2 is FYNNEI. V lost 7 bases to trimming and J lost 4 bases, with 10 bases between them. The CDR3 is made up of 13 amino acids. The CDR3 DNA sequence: TGTGCCAGCACAGGGGCGATTAATGAAAAACTGTTTTTT. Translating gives CASTGAINEKLFF. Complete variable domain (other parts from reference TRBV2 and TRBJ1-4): EPEVTQTPSHQVTQMGQEVILRCVPISNHLYFYWYRQILGQKVEFLVSFYNNEISEKSEIFDDQFSVERPDGSNFTLKIRSTKLEDSAMYFCASTGAINEKLFFGSGTQLSVL.

The DNA of the CDR3 is TGTGCCAGCAGCCAAGATCCCCTAGTCAACAATGAGCAGTTCTTC. Amino acid sequence: CASSQDPLVNNEQFF. V is TRBV4-2 and J is TRBJ2-1; D gene unclear. In germline, CDR1 is LGHNA, CDR2 YNFKEQ. The CDR3 sequence is 15 residues long. V was cut by 0 bases and J by 5 bases, with 11 bases left in between.

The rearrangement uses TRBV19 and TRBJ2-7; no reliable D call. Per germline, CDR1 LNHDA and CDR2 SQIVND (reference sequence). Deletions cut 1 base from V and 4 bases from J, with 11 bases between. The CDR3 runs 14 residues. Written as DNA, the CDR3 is TGTGCCAGTAGTATAGGAGGCAGCCAGTACGAGCAGTACTTC. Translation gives CASSIGGSQYEQYF.

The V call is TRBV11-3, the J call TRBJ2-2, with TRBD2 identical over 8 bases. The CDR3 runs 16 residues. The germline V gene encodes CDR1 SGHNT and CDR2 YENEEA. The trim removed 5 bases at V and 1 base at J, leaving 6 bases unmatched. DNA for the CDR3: TGTGCCAGCAGCCCAACTAGCGGACTGAACACCGGGGAGCTGTTTTTT. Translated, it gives CASSPTSGLNTGELFF. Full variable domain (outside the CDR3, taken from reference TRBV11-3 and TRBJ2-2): EAGVVQSPRYKIIEKKQPVAFWCNPISGHNTLYWYLQNLGQGPELLIRYENEEAVDDSQLPKDRFSAERLKGVDSTLKIQPAELGDSAVYLCASSPTSGLNTGELFFGEGSRLTVL.

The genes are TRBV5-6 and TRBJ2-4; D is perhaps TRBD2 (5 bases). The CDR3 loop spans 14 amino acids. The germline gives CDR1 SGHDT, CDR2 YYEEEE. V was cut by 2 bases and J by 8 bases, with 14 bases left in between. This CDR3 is CASSFGPEGYIQYF. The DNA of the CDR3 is TGTGCCAGCAGCTTTGGGCCTGAGGGCTACATTCAGTACTTC.

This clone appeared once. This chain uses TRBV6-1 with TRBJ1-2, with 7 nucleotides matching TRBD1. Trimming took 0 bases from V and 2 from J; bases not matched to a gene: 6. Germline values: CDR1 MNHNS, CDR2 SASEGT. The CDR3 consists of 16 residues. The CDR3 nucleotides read TGTGCCAGCAGTGAAGCGGAAGGGGGCACGAACTATGGCTACACCTTC. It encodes CASSEAEGGTNYGYTF.

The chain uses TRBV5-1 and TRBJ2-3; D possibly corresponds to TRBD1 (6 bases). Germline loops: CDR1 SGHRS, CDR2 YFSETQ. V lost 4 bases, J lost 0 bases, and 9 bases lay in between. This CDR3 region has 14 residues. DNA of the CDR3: TGCGCCAGCAGCGCACAGGGAAGCACAGATACGCAGTATTTT. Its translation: CASSAQGSTDTQYF.

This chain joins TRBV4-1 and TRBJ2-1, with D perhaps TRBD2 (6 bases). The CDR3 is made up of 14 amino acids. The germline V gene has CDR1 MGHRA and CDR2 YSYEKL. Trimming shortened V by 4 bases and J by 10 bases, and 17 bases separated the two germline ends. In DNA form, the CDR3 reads TGCGCCAGCAGCCCTCCGGGACTTCCCGAGGAGCAGTTCTTC. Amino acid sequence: CASSPPGLPEEQFF.

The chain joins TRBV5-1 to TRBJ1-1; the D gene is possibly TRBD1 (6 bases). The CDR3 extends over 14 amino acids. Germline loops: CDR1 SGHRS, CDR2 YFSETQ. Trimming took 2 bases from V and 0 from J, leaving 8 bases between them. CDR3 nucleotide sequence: TGCGCCAGCAGCTTCGGGGGCCTGAACACTGAAGCTTTCTTT. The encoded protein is CASSFGGLNTEAFF.